Presented here are 24 T cell receptor beta chains from one specimen sequenced in a study of blood T cell repertoires in COVID-19. The protocol was immunoSEQ multiplex PCR, while the TCRdb copy is restricted to in-frame clones and leaves out a portion. The data contain roughly 30,000 clones, around 88% of them seen just once; the ten biggest clones take up about a sixth. The source material was peripheral blood. These receptors were obtained from a human donor in a cohort sampled during active COVID-19.

This chain uses TRBV13 with TRBJ2-7, with D tentatively TRBD1 (6 bases). V lost 5 bases to trimming and J lost 6 bases, with 14 bases between them. This CDR3 has 13 residues. CDR1 PRHDT and CDR2 FYEKMQ come from the germline V gene (reference sequence). DNA for the CDR3: TGTGCCAGCAGCACTGAGGGGGACCGCGAGCAGTACTTC. This codes for CASSTEGDREQYF.

The genes are TRBV3-1 (or the pseudogene TRBV3-2) and TRBJ1-2, with 8 bases matching TRBD1. The germline V gene encodes CDR1 LGHDT and CDR2 YNNKEL (reference sequence). Unmatched junction bases numbered 14, after V lost 1 base and J lost 7 bases. The CDR3 consists of 17 residues. The CDR3 DNA is TGTGCCAGCAGCCAAGGCTTGTTCTGGACAGGGATCGGTGGCTACACCTTC. As protein: CASSQGLFWTGIGGYTF.

This clone was counted between two and nine times. The chain is built from TRBV4-3 and TRBJ1-1; D perhaps matches TRBD1 (6 bases). Germline CDR1 LGHNA, CDR2 YSLEER. The length of the CDR3 is 16 residues. V was pared by 0 bases and J by 10 bases, with 21 bases between. The CDR3 region has the DNA TGCGCCAGCAGCCAAGACCCCCCCTCAGGGGCCGAGGGAGCTTTCTTT. Translating gives CASSQDPPSGAEGAFF.

This clone was seen just once. This chain joins TRBV10-2 and TRBJ2-7; tentative D call: TRBD2 (5 bases). Trimming pared 5 bases from V and 6 bases from J, leaving 14 bases between. The CDR3 has 13 residues. From germline, CDR1 is WSHSY and CDR2 SAAADI. CDR3 residues: CASSSVGGGEQYF. DNA of the CDR3: TGCGCCAGCAGTTCCGTCGGAGGTGGCGAGCAGTACTTC.

The chain carries TRBV18 and TRBJ1-4, with no clear D. The CDR3 runs 12 residues. Trimming stripped 5 bases from V and 6 bases from J, with 7 bases between. Germline CDR1 is KGHSH and CDR2 is LQKENI. In DNA, the CDR3 is TGTGCCAGCTCATGGTCAGATGAAAAACTGTTTTTT. The encoded protein is CASSWSDEKLFF.

This sequence joins TRBV28 and TRBJ2-7, with TRBD2 as a possible D gene (6 bases). This CDR3 contains 18 residues. Trimming took off 5 bases at V and 7 bases at J, with 30 bases between the two ends. Looked up from germline, CDR1 is MDHEN and CDR2 is SYDVKM. CDR3 residues: CASSPTPLLAPLIREQYF. CDR3 DNA sequence: TGTGCCAGCAGTCCCACCCCTTTACTAGCTCCTCTAATTCGGGAGCAGTACTTC.

This chain links TRBV7-9 with TRBJ1-1, with D possibly TRBD1 on 6 matching bases. This CDR3 spans 17 amino acids. V lost 1 base and J 5 bases, leaving 20 bases between the germline ends. CDR1 and CDR2 (germline): SEHNR, FQNEAQ (reference sequence). CDR3 protein: CASSLGQTGRENTEAFF. In nucleotides, the CDR3 is TGTGCCAGCAGCTTAGGACAAACAGGGAGGGAGAATACTGAAGCTTTCTTT.

This clone was seen more than once but under ten times. The chain combines TRBV7-7 with TRBJ2-7; TRBD1 matches at 10 bases. J gave up 4 bases and V 1 base, and 4 bases lay outside the gene matches. Germline values: CDR1 SSHAT, CDR2 FNYEAQ (reference sequence). The CDR3 is 15 amino acids. The CDR3 here is CASSLGAGQGYEQYF. The CDR3 DNA is TGTGCCAGCAGCTTAGGTGCGGGACAGGGGTACGAGCAGTACTTC.

V and J are TRBV10-2 and TRBJ2-7, with a weak D call TRBD1 (5 bases). The CDR3 is 13 amino acids. The germline V and J ends were trimmed by 7 bases and 2 bases, with 12 bases remaining between them. From germline, CDR1 is WSHSY and CDR2 SAAADI. The CDR3 sequence is CASIPTDTYEQYF. CDR3 nucleotide sequence: TGCGCCAGCATTCCGACGGACACCTACGAGCAGTACTTC.

The chain combines TRBV5-4 with TRBJ2-2; 8 bases align to TRBD2. Looked up from germline, CDR1 is SGHNT and CDR2 is YYREEE (reference sequence). The J segment lost 6 bases and the V segment lost 0 bases, leaving 16 bases of the junction unmatched. There are 19 residues in the CDR3. For the CDR3, the DNA is TGTGCCAGCAGCTTGGATCCACTCACAGCGGGGGAATTGGCCGGGGAGCTGTTTTTT. Its translation: CASSLDPLTAGELAGELFF. Supplemented by reference TRBV5-4 and TRBJ2-2, the full variable domain reads ETGVTQSPTHLIKTRGQQVTLRCSSQSGHNTVSWYQQALGQGPQFIFQYYREEENGRGNFPPRFSGLQFPNYSSELNVNALELDDSALYLCASSLDPLTAGELAGELFFGEGSRLTVL.

V usage is TRBV9 and J usage is TRBJ2-1; 8 bases are a match to TRBD2. Looked up from germline, CDR1 is SGDLS and CDR2 is YYNGEE. This CDR3 spans 14 amino acids. Trimming removed 0 bases from V and 7 bases from J; junction bases left unmatched: 3. CDR3 DNA sequence: TGTGCCAGCAGCGTAGCGGGGGGGGAAAATGAGCAGTTCTTC. Its translation: CASSVAGGENEQFF.

The chain is built from TRBV7-3 and TRBJ2-1, with 9 bases identical to TRBD2. The CDR3 length is 15 residues. Germline trimming cut 4 bases from V and 7 bases from J; bases unmatched to any gene: 8. Germline-derived CDR1 and CDR2 are SGHTA and FQGTGA. DNA for the CDR3: TGTGCCAGCAGCTCAGGCGGGGGGGCTTATAATGAGCAGTTCTTC. This translates into CASSSGGGAYNEQFF.

The chain uses TRBV28 and TRBJ2-3; 8 nucleotides align to TRBD1. Germline V lookup: CDR1 MDHEN, CDR2 SYDVKM. V was pared by 4 bases and J by 1 base, with 7 bases of the junction left unmatched. This CDR3 comprises 16 residues. DNA of the CDR3: TGTGCCAGCAGTTCCTATGGGGGACAGGGCACAGATACGCAGTATTTT. This encodes CASSSYGGQGTDTQYF.

The rearrangement joins TRBV20-1 to TRBJ2-1; no firm D call. The CDR3 has 11 residues. Germline CDR1 DFQATT, CDR2 SNEGSKA (reference sequence). The V end was cut by 5 bases, the J end by 6 bases, with 8 bases between. The CDR3: CSAARGNEQFF. In DNA, the CDR3 is TGCAGTGCTGCACGCGGCAATGAGCAGTTCTTC.

The rearrangement joins TRBV3-1 (or the pseudogene TRBV3-2) to TRBJ1-1; 8 bases fit TRBD1. The V gene's germline CDR1 is LGHDT and CDR2 YNNKEL (reference sequence). The CDR3 length is 15 residues. Trimming at V came to 0 bases and at J to 6 bases, leaving 6 bases not matched to a gene. The CDR3 DNA is TGTGCCAGCAGCCAAGAGGGGCAGGGGGCCCCTGAAGCTTTCTTT. Amino acid sequence: CASSQEGQGAPEAFF.

The rearrangement links TRBV7-9 to TRBJ2-5; the D gene is possibly TRBD2 (7 bases). CDR3 length: 16 amino acids. Per the germline V gene, CDR1 is SEHNR and CDR2 is FQNEAQ (reference sequence). V lost 6 bases to trimming and J lost 5 bases, with 22 bases between them. CDR3 sequence: CASRLQGREFVETQYF. As DNA, the CDR3 is TGTGCCAGCAGACTTCAGGGGAGGGAGTTCGTGGAGACCCAGTACTTC.

The chain carries TRBV15 and TRBJ2-7; no firm D call. Germline V gene data show CDR1 as LNHNV and CDR2 as YYDKDF (reference sequence). The CDR3 has 13 residues. V gave up 0 bases and J gave up 4 bases, with 7 bases separating them. The CDR3: CATSRDSSYEQYF. CDR3 in DNA: TGTGCCACCAGCAGAGATAGCAGTTACGAGCAGTACTTC.

CDR3 DNA sequence: TGTGCCACCAGTGATCCGACTAGTAAGGTTCCAGATACGCAGTATTTT. Its protein is CATSDPTSKVPDTQYF. This chain connects TRBV24-1 to TRBJ2-3; D is possibly TRBD2 (6 bases). The V end was cut by 3 bases, the J end by 4 bases, with 16 bases between. The V gene's germline CDR1 is KGHDR and CDR2 SFDVKD. This CDR3 contains 16 residues.

CDR3 protein: CASSTGQAHHPSGANVLTF. DNA for the CDR3: TGTGCCAGCAGCACCGGACAGGCACACCATCCCTCTGGGGCCAACGTCCTGACTTTC. The rearrangement links TRBV11-3 to TRBJ2-6, with 7 bases aligning to TRBD1. The germline gives CDR1 SGHNT, CDR2 YENEEA. The trim removed 5 bases at V and 0 bases at J, leaving 13 bases unmatched. The CDR3 extends over 19 amino acids.

This chain connects TRBV6-6 to TRBJ2-3; weak D call: TRBD1 (8 bases). V dropped 8 bases and J dropped 5 bases, with 14 bases sitting between them. This CDR3 spans 13 amino acids. Germline V gene data show CDR1 as MNHNY and CDR2 as SVGAGI (reference sequence). DNA of the CDR3: TGTGCCAGCGTATACAGGGGGGGAGATACGCAGTATTTT. Translating gives CASVYRGGDTQYF.

The rearrangement links TRBV7-2 to TRBJ1-1, with D perhaps matching TRBD1 (6 bases). The CDR3 has 13 amino acids. Trimming took 5 bases from V and 3 from J, leaving 10 bases between them. Germline lookup yields CDR1 SGHTA and CDR2 FQGNSA. The CDR3 loop is CASSNRVDTEAFF. The CDR3 DNA reads TGTGCCAGCAGCAACAGGGTGGACACTGAAGCTTTCTTT.

This clone was counted a single time. The chain couples TRBV10-3 to TRBJ2-1, with D possibly being TRBD2 (6 bases). The V end was cut by 0 bases, the J end by 4 bases, with 10 bases between. This CDR3 region has 15 residues. Germline-derived CDR1 and CDR2 are ENHRY and SYGVKD. The CDR3 protein is CAISESSGLYNEQFF. DNA of the CDR3: TGTGCCATCAGTGAGTCAAGCGGGTTATACAATGAGCAGTTCTTC.

The chain has TRBV27 and TRBJ2-7; D possibly corresponds to TRBD1 (6 bases). The CDR3 runs to 14 residues. The ends were cut back, 6 bases at V and 1 base at J, with 13 bases in the middle. CDR1 and CDR2 from the germline V gene are MNHEY and SMNVEV (reference sequence). CDR3 DNA sequence: TGTGCCAGCAGGGAACAGGGCCTTTCCTACGAGCAGTACTTC. This encodes CASREQGLSYEQYF.

This clone was seen only once. V is TRBV18 and J is TRBJ2-3, with 10 positions matching TRBD2. Losses at the gene ends were 3 bases for V and 5 bases for J; bases not matched to a gene: 8. CDR3 length: 16 residues. Per the germline V gene, CDR1 is KGHSH and CDR2 is LQKENI. The DNA of the CDR3 is TGTGCCAGCTCACCGGCTAGCGGGGGTGTGCGAGATACGCAGTATTTT. It encodes CASSPASGGVRDTQYF.